This TCR beta chain comes out of a study of blood T cell repertoires in COVID-19. Study context: The United States, Italy and Spain were the sources of the acute and convalescent COVID-19 samples.

This clone has only a few counts. CDR3 length: 16 residues. The ends were cut back, 4 bases at V and 6 bases at J, with 19 bases in the middle. Germline V gene sequence: CDR1 LNHDA, CDR2 SQIVND (reference sequence). TCRdb's copy holds only in-frame clones and misses some; the assay was immunoSEQ multiplex PCR. The table includes about 210,000 clones, approximately 85% detected once. The receptor was derived from a woman between 50 and 59 years old with active or convalescent COVID-19. What was sequenced was peripheral blood. J is TRBJ1-5 and V is TRBV19; TRBD1 is a possible D gene (6 bases). DNA of the CDR3: TGTGCCAGTAGTACCGAAACAGGGCTTGGGGGTCAGCCCCAGCATTTT. Protein sequence: CASSTETGLGGQPQHF.